This is a list of T cell receptor beta chains from one sample in a study of blood T cell repertoires in COVID-19. Assay used: immunoSEQ multiplex PCR; TCRdb lists only in-frame clones, some missing. This table has 100,000 to 130,000 clones, approximately 80% appearing once. The sequenced material came from peripheral blood. The receptor source for this set is a woman in her seventies with acute or convalescent COVID-19. Each CDR3 is given with its conserved first and last residue. Each record gives: clone size, V gene, D gene, J gene, CDR3 DNA, CDR3 protein. D genes are given only for firm matches. Only some rows state a clone size, as once, few, many or a class for expanded clones.

-	TRBV6-5	-	TRBJ1-4	TGTGCCAGCAGTTACTCGAGGCCAGCACTTAATGAAAAACTGTTTTTT	CASSYSRPALNEKLFF
few	TRBV19	-	TRBJ1-2	TGTGCCAGTAGTATTGGTCGTATAGGGAGATTTTATGGCGGCTACACCTTC	CASSIGRIGRFYGGYTF
-	TRBV6-5	-	TRBJ2-1	TGTGCCAGCAGTTACTCGAGTTTACAGTTCTTC	CASSYSSLQFF
few	TRBV3-1/TRBV3-2	-	TRBJ1-6	TGTGCCAGCAGCCAAGGGGGACTGAGCTATAATTCACCCCTCCACTTT	CASSQGGLSYNSPLHF
-	TRBV9	-	TRBJ2-5	TGTGCCAGCAGCGTCGATCCCGGAGAGACCCAGTACTTC	CASSVDPGETQYF
-	TRBV4-2	TRBD1	TRBJ2-7	TGTGCCAGCAGCCAATACGAGGGGGCGTCCTACGAGCAGTACTTC	CASSQYEGASYEQYF
few	TRBV7-3	-	TRBJ1-1	TGTGCCAGCAGCTTAATGGCGGGGGCACCTGATGAAGCTTTCTTT	CASSLMAGAPDEAFF
-	TRBV11-2	-	TRBJ2-1	TGTGCCAGCAGCTTAGAGTCGGGTTACAATGAGCAGTTCTTC	CASSLESGYNEQFF
-	TRBV29-1	TRBD1	TRBJ1-2	TGCAGCGTTGGAAGGGGGCGTGGGTATGGCTACACCTTC	CSVGRGRGYGYTF
-	TRBV7-8	-	TRBJ1-1	TGTGCCAGCAGCTTCAGGGGTGGCACTGAAGCTTTCTTT	CASSFRGGTEAFF
-	TRBV6-5	TRBD1	TRBJ1-5	TGTGCCGGGGGACAGGGGTCGTATAGCAATCAGCCCCAGCATTTT	CAGGQGSYSNQPQHF
-	TRBV14	-	TRBJ1-1	TGTGCCAGCAGCCAAAAGCTAACAGTTTCCTCGGAGGGCACTGAAGCTTTCTTT	CASSQKLTVSSEGTEAFF
-	TRBV4-2	-	TRBJ1-1	TGTGCCAGCAGCCAAGAAACCCGCGGCGAAGCTTTCTTT	CASSQETRGEAFF
-	TRBV7-9	-	TRBJ2-7	TGTGCCAGCAGCCTCCAGGGTGAACACGGGCAGTACTTC	CASSLQGEHGQYF
once	TRBV19	TRBD1	TRBJ1-5	TGTGCCAGTTCACAGGGGGCTTATAGCAATCAGCCCCAGCATTTT	CASSQGAYSNQPQHF
-	TRBV7-6	-	TRBJ2-3	TGTGCCAGCAGCCCGGGCTCCGGGCAGGGGAGTACGCAGTATTTT	CASSPGSGQGSTQYF
-	TRBV7-2	TRBD2	TRBJ2-5	TGTGCCAGCAGCTTACGTAGGGGACTAGCGGGTGAGACCCAGTACTTC	CASSLRRGLAGETQYF
-	TRBV10-1	-	TRBJ2-3	TGCGCCAGCAAAGCGGCGGAAAGCACAGATACGCAGTATTTT	CASKAAESTDTQYF
-	TRBV2	-	TRBJ2-7	TGTGCCAGCAGTGAAGGGCTTCAGGGATTCGGGACTCCGAATGATTACGAGCAGTACTTC	CASSEGLQGFGTPNDYEQYF
-	TRBV5-3	TRBD1	TRBJ1-2	TGTGCCAGAAGCTTGGGACAGGGGACGGGGTACGGCTACACCTTC	CARSLGQGTGYGYTF